The T cell receptor (beta chain) under discussion was sequenced for a study of T cell responses to AZD1222 COVID-19 vaccine. Findings and limits, study-wide: The study found Spike-specific TCR breadth and depth rose after two AZD1222 doses.

Some second doses came at about 4 weeks and others at about 12 weeks; these were pooled. Some clones are missing from TCRdb's copy, which holds only in-frame ones; the method was immunoSEQ multiplex PCR. The table includes about 200,000 clones, approximately 90% detected once. Trimming took 6 bases from V and 2 from J, leaving 16 bases between them. CDR1 is SNHLY and CDR2 is FYNNEI in the germline V gene. The CDR3 extends over 15 amino acids. About this clone: The antigen is undetermined.

The V gene is TRBV2, the J gene TRBJ1-1; TRBD1 might be the D (6 bases). This receptor was taken from an adult who received the AZD1222 COVID-19 vaccine. The sample in question was peripheral blood, obtained 28 days after the second AZD1222 dose. The CDR3 region has the DNA TGTGCCAGCAGCCGGAACCCGACAGGCAACACTGAAGCTTTCTTT. The encoded protein is CASSRNPTGNTEAFF. Full variable domain (outside the CDR3, taken from reference TRBV2 and TRBJ1-1): EPEVTQTPSHQVTQMGQEVILRCVPISNHLYFYWYRQILGQKVEFLVSFYNNEISEKSEIFDDQFSVERPDGSNFTLKIRSTKLEDSAMYFCASSRNPTGNTEAFFGQGTRLTVV.